This entry lists 21 T cell receptor beta chains sequenced from one sample in a study of T cell repertoires in cytomegalovirus infection. TCRdb fed the reads into MiXCR, producing one record per CDR3 protein. The data show tens of thousands of distinct CDR3 sequences, around 49% seen once. Which antigens these TCRs recognize remains unknown. The specimen was CD8+ T cells from cultured PBMCs, collected from culture after CMV antigen stimulation. The receptors stem from a human donor in good health (CMV status not recorded). Some clones in this sample may be carry-over from other donors' samples.

The V gene is TRBV12-3 or TRBV12-4, the J gene TRBJ1-1, with D tentatively TRBD1 (5 bases). This CDR3 region has 13 residues. V lost 6 bases and J 2 bases, leaving 10 bases between the germline ends. The CDR3 spells CASSRGLNTEAFF. The CDR3 DNA follows: TGTGCCAGCAGCCGGGGCCTTAACACTGAAGCTTTCTTT.

A few counts support this clonotype. The rearrangement uses TRBV12-3 or TRBV12-4 and TRBJ2-7; 8 nucleotides agree with TRBD2. The CDR3 loop spans 15 amino acids. V dropped 3 bases and J dropped 0; count of bases not matched to a gene: 4. CDR3 sequence (DNA): TGTGCCAGCAGTTTCGCTAGCGGGCGCTCCTACGAGCAGTACTTC. This encodes CASSFASGRSYEQYF.

The chain carries TRBV6-1 and TRBJ2-1, with TRBD1 matching over 8 bases. The CDR3 contains 16 residues. The germline V gene has CDR1 MNHNS and CDR2 SASEGT. V lost 1 base to trimming and J lost 8 bases; unmatched junction nucleotides: 10. The CDR3 DNA follows: TGTGCCAGCAGTGAAGGGACGGACAGGGCTGGCGATGAGCAGTTCTTC. Translated: CASSEGTDRAGDEQFF.

The chain is built from TRBV6-8 and TRBJ2-3; D may be TRBD2 (6 bases). Germline V gene lookup returns CDR1 MNHGY and CDR2 SAAAGT. CDR3 length: 14 residues. Between the trimmed V and J ends, which lost 0 bases and 4 bases, there was a span of 8 bases. CDR3 amino acids: CASSYSGGSDTQYF. The CDR3 coding sequence is TGTGCCAGCAGTTACTCGGGAGGTTCAGATACGCAGTATTTT.

This chain joins TRBV6-5 and TRBJ2-2; 10 bases map to TRBD2. The CDR3 is 14 amino acids. Germline CDR1 and CDR2: MNHEY and SVGAGI. The trim removed 4 bases at V and 9 bases at J, leaving 5 bases unmatched. CDR3 nucleotides: TGTGCCAGCAGTTCCCTAGCGGGAGCCCGGGAGCTGTTTTTT. It specifies CASSSLAGARELFF.

The chain combines TRBV11-2 with TRBJ2-1; 12 bases agree with TRBD2. CDR1 is SGHAT and CDR2 is FQNNGV in the germline V gene. The CDR3 has 16 amino acids. The V gene end was trimmed by 5 bases and the J gene end by 7 bases; junction bases not matched to a gene: 9. The CDR3 is CASSNKLAGGGNEQFF. The CDR3 DNA sequence: TGTGCCAGCAGCAACAAACTAGCGGGGGGTGGGAATGAGCAGTTCTTC.

This clonotype was recorded many times. This chain uses TRBV6-5 with TRBJ2-7, with 10 bases aligning to TRBD2. The germline gives CDR1 MNHEY, CDR2 SVGAGI. Trimming took 0 bases from V and 6 from J; bases not matched to a gene: 5. The CDR3 is 15 amino acids. CDR3 in DNA: TGTGCCAGCAGTTACTCGAACAGCGGGGGGGCCGAGCAGTACTTC. It specifies CASSYSNSGGAEQYF.

This clonotype was seen only once. The chain links TRBV12-3 or TRBV12-4 to TRBJ1-6; tentatively, D is TRBD1 (5 bases). V was trimmed by 2 bases and J by 7 bases, leaving 12 bases between them. The CDR3 runs 15 residues. Written as DNA, the CDR3 is TGTGCCAGCAGTTTATCAGGGACGAAAAATTCACCCCTCCACTTT. This codes for CASSLSGTKNSPLHF.

The chain joins TRBV6-6 to TRBJ1-4; D gene ambiguous. The CDR3 extends over 15 amino acids. The V gene's germline CDR1 is MNHNY and CDR2 SVGAGI (reference sequence). The germline V and J ends were trimmed by 9 bases and 0 bases, with 14 bases remaining between them. In DNA form, the CDR3 reads TGTGCCAGTCAAAAGGCGCAGGCAACTAATGAAAAACTGTTTTTT. As protein: CASQKAQATNEKLFF.

This chain connects TRBV7-3 to TRBJ2-2, with D possibly being TRBD1 (6 bases). Germline values: CDR1 SGHTA, CDR2 FQGTGA. The CDR3 has 13 residues. V lost 6 bases to trimming and J lost 3 bases, with 8 bases between them. The CDR3 DNA reads as TGTGCCAGCAGAGAGGGGGACACCGGGGAGCTGTTTTTT. Translated, it gives CASREGDTGELFF.

The chain joins TRBV28 to TRBJ2-5, with 13 bases that match TRBD2. The V gene's germline CDR1 is MDHEN and CDR2 SYDVKM. Losses at the gene ends were 3 bases for V and 5 bases for J; bases not matched to a gene: 6. The CDR3 totals 16 residues. CDR3 coding DNA: TGTGCCAGCAGTTTCGGACTAGCGGGGGAATTCGAGACCCAGTACTTC. Its protein product is CASSFGLAGEFETQYF.

This clonotype has only a few counts. The V and J genes are TRBV11-2 and TRBJ2-4; a possible D gene is TRBD2 (5 bases). V was clipped by 6 bases and J by 15 bases, with 18 bases between them. The CDR3 is 12 residues long. Germline CDR1 is SGHAT and CDR2 is FQNNGV. The CDR3 bases are TGTGCCAGCAGTTCCACTAGTCCTTTATGGTACTTC. This sequence encodes CASSSTSPLWYF.

The chain employs TRBV15 and TRBJ2-7; D may match TRBD1 or TRBD2 (5 bases each). This CDR3 has 14 residues. V was pared by 5 bases and J by 6 bases, with 17 bases between. Looked up from germline, CDR1 is LNHNV and CDR2 is YYDKDF (reference sequence). CDR3 coding DNA: TGTGCCACCAGCGGCTCCGGGACCCCGGCCGAGCAGTACTTC. Its translation is CATSGSGTPAEQYF.

This chain links TRBV7-9 with TRBJ2-4, with a tentative D call TRBD1 (6 bases). Germline assignment: CDR1 SEHNR and CDR2 FQNEAQ (reference sequence). The ends were cut back, 5 bases at V and 1 base at J, with 12 bases in the middle. The CDR3 runs 15 residues. The CDR3 region has the DNA TGTGCCAGCAGCACCCGAACAGGGGCCAAAAACATTCAGTACTTC. Residues: CASSTRTGAKNIQYF.

The genes are TRBV7-9 and TRBJ1-6; no clear D. Germline CDR1 and CDR2: SEHNR and FQNEAQ (reference sequence). V lost 0 bases to trimming and J lost 5 bases, with 5 bases between them. This CDR3 is built from 14 residues. The CDR3 spells CASSLADHNSPLHF. Written as DNA, the CDR3 is TGTGCCAGCAGCTTAGCGGATCATAATTCACCCCTCCACTTT.

The gene calls are TRBV28 and TRBJ2-7; 7 bases fit TRBD1. The CDR3 covers 12 residues. V shed 4 bases and J 4 bases; nucleotides not matched to a gene: 1. In germline, CDR1 is MDHEN, CDR2 SYDVKM. In DNA form, the CDR3 reads TGTGCCAGCAGTTGGGACAGATACGAGCAGTACTTC. Encoded protein: CASSWDRYEQYF.

The rearrangement joins TRBV20-1 to TRBJ1-1; D not certain. Germline V gene sequence: CDR1 DFQATT, CDR2 SNEGSKA (reference sequence). The CDR3 has 13 residues. Between the trimmed V and J ends, which lost 0 bases and 7 bases, there was a span of 12 bases. The CDR3 spells CSARDREWGEAFF. DNA for the CDR3: TGCAGTGCTAGAGATCGGGAGTGGGGTGAAGCTTTCTTT.

Turning to this clonotype: The junction departs from the called germline gene at one end, perhaps through a read error. This chain joins TRBV12-3 or TRBV12-4 and TRBJ1-2; 8 nucleotides agree with TRBD1. The CDR3 loop spans 15 amino acids. CDR3 sequence: CASSLVLGQGAGYTF. Here the CDR3 DNA reads TGTGCCAGCAGCTTAGTCCTTGGGCAGGGGGCTGGGTACACCTTC.

This rearrangement joins TRBV4-2 to TRBJ2-3; 11 bases line up with TRBD2. The CDR3 totals 15 residues. The V gene end was trimmed by 4 bases and the J gene end by 5 bases; junction bases not matched to a gene: 5. Germline lookup yields CDR1 LGHNA and CDR2 YNFKEQ. The CDR3: CASSPLAGGGDTQYF. In DNA, the CDR3 is TGTGCCAGCAGCCCGCTAGCGGGAGGTGGAGATACGCAGTATTTT.

The chain links TRBV7-2 to TRBJ2-1; TRBD2 aligns across 12 bases. The germline V gene has CDR1 SGHTA and CDR2 FQGNSA. The CDR3 consists of 16 residues. V dropped 5 bases and J dropped 8; count of bases not matched to a gene: 10. CDR3 loop: CASSPLAGGPLYEQFF. The CDR3 DNA reads TGTGCCAGCAGCCCCCTAGCGGGAGGGCCTCTATATGAGCAGTTCTTC. The entire variable domain, with the rest obtained from reference TRBV7-2 and TRBJ2-1, is as follows: GAGVSQSPSNKVTEKGKDVELRCDPISGHTALYWYRQSLGQGLEFLIYFQGNSAPDKSGLPSDRFSAERTGGSVSTLTIQRTQQEDSAVYLCASSPLAGGPLYEQFFGPGTRLTVL.

V is TRBV27 and J is TRBJ1-3; 9 bases map to TRBD1. V dropped 5 bases and J dropped 0; count of bases not matched to a gene: 2. The CDR3 is 15 residues long. Looked up from germline, CDR1 is MNHEY and CDR2 is SMNVEV (reference sequence). CDR3 DNA sequence: TGTGCCAGCAGTGGACAGGGGAACTCTGGAAACACCATATATTTT. Translating gives CASSGQGNSGNTIYF.